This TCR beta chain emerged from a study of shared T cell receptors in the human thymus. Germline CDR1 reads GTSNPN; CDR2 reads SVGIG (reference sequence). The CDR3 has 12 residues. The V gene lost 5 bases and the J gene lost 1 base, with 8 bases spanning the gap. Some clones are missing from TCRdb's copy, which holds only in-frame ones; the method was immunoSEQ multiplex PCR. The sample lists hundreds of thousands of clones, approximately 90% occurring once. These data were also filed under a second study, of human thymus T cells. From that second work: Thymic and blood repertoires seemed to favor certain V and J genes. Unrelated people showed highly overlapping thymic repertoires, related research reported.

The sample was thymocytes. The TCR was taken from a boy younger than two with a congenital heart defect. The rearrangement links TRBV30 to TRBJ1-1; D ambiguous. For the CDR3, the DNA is TGTGCCTGGGAGCGAGAGAACACTGAAGCTTTCTTT. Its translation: CAWERENTEAFF.